This TCR beta chain was identified during a study of blood T cell repertoires in COVID-19. Study details: T cells, B-cell-depleted T cells, or PBMCs supplied cDNA or gDNA.

In the original processing: Researchers report that nucleated cell counts were estimated from reference gene primer amplification. TCRdb keeps only in-frame clones here, not all; method: immunoSEQ multiplex PCR. The D gene and trimming were derived from the DNA, and the V and J assignments and clone size from that table. The repertoire holds over 75,000 clones, roughly 83% seen once, with roughly 25% in the top ten. The origin of this receptor is a human donor in a cohort sampled during active COVID-19. Sequenced: peripheral blood.

In DNA form, the CDR3 reads TGCGCCAGCAGCCTAGGGGGCAGGAGCACTGAAGCTTTCTTT. Translation gives CASSLGGRSTEAFF. The chain uses TRBV5-1 and TRBJ1-1; 7 bases fit TRBD1. The CDR3 has 14 residues. The V gene end was trimmed by 4 bases and the J gene end by 4 bases; junction bases not matched to a gene: 7. Germline CDR1 and CDR2: SGHRS and YFSETQ.